The T cell receptor (beta chain) described here comes from a study of T-cell reconstitution after alpha-beta-depleted transplantation in children. Unique molecular identifiers were incorporated into the prepared TCRbeta library. TCRdb recomputed calls from the PCR reads with MiXCR, one row per CDR3 protein. The data show about 980,000 distinct CDR3 sequences, with 25% to 35% seen just once and roughly 31% held by the top ten. The CDR3 consists of 15 residues. V lost 2 bases, J lost 4 bases, and 14 bases lay in between. Germline values: CDR1 SGHTA, CDR2 FQGNSA. Whole-study findings and limits: Reported findings indicate that, about two months after transplant, alpha-beta T cells came from several hundred expanded clones, which were derived from non-depleted graft cells.

Regarding this clonotype: Its target is unknown.

This specimen was PBMCs, mostly from graft donor cells, taken 360 days after TCRalphabeta/CD19-depleted stem cell transplant. The receptor was derived from a boy less than two years old who had a stem cell transplant for SCID, so the T cells may come from the graft donor. The chain has TRBV7-2 and TRBJ1-1; the D is unclear. CDR3 coding DNA: TGTGCCAGCAGCTTACGGGCAGGACGCAGCACTGAAGCTTTCTTT. This encodes CASSLRAGRSTEAFF. The full variable domain, in which reference TRBV7-2 and TRBJ1-1 provide the parts outside the CDR3, is GAGVSQSPSNKVTEKGKDVELRCDPISGHTALYWYRQSLGQGLEFLIYFQGNSAPDKSGLPSDRFSAERTGGSVSTLTIQRTQQEDSAVYLCASSLRAGRSTEAFFGQGTRLTVV.